The 10 T cell receptor beta chains below were found in one sample sequenced in a study of cytomegalovirus exposure and HLA in healthy donors (dated by TCRdb to the late 2010s). Receptors were amplified or captured by the immunoSEQ multiplex PCR assay. For the multiplex PCR, a mixture combining 60 forward primers for TCR Vbeta segments and 13 reverse primers for TCR Jbeta segments was used. Entries here come from immuneACCESS through TCRdb and include only in-frame sequences with V and J called. Some clones fail to appear in such tables; in the studies checked, an unresolved V gene covers under half of the shortfall, and the cause of the remainder is unknown. The sample's table covers around 63,000 clones. In total, the top ten clones hold approximately 1.7% of the sample. Sample: PBMCs. The receptors were gathered from a woman in her twenties or thirties in good health and CMV-seronegative.

The chain combines TRBV27 with TRBJ2-3, with TRBD1 as a possible D gene (6 bases). The CDR3 runs to 14 residues. V was pared by 3 bases and J by 5 bases, with 12 bases between. Germline-derived CDR1 and CDR2 are MNHEY and SMNVEV (reference sequence). Here the CDR3 DNA reads TGTGCCAGCAGTTTGTGGCAGGGGAGAGATACGCAGTATTTT. Its translation: CASSLWQGRDTQYF.

J is TRBJ1-1 and V is TRBV6-1, with a weak D call TRBD1 (6 bases). The CDR3 contains 11 residues. V was shortened by 4 bases and J by 11 bases, with 11 bases between the two germline ends. CDR1 is MNHNS, CDR2 SASEGT, per germline. The CDR3 sequence is CASSGNRAAFF. DNA of the CDR3: TGTGCCAGCAGTGGGAACAGGGCGGCTTTCTTT.

The chain has TRBV18 and TRBJ1-5, with D possibly being TRBD1 (6 bases). The germline V gene encodes CDR1 KGHSH and CDR2 LQKENI. The CDR3 is 15 residues long. V dropped 3 bases and J dropped 3 bases, with 12 bases sitting between them. The CDR3 spells CASSPTNRDNQPQHF. The CDR3 DNA reads as TGTGCCAGCTCACCCACGAACAGGGACAATCAGCCCCAGCATTTT.

The gene calls are TRBV27 and TRBJ2-3; TRBD2 agrees at 7 bases. Germline V CDR1 and CDR2: MNHEY, SMNVEV (reference sequence). This CDR3 spans 15 amino acids. V shed 3 bases and J 2 bases; nucleotides not matched to a gene: 5. In DNA form, the CDR3 reads TGTGCCAGCAGTTTTGCTAGCGGACACACAGATACGCAGTATTTT. Protein sequence: CASSFASGHTDTQYF.

This chain joins TRBV10-2 and TRBJ2-4; 13 bases line up with TRBD2. Germline V gives CDR1 WSHSY, CDR2 SAAADI. Losses at the gene ends were 3 bases for V and 8 bases for J; bases not matched to a gene: 10. This CDR3 contains 17 residues. The CDR3 here is CASSDTSGRAGSYIQYF. CDR3 bases: TGCGCCAGCAGTGACACTAGCGGGAGGGCAGGTTCATACATTCAGTACTTC.

This chain uses TRBV30 with TRBJ1-4, with D perhaps TRBD1 (6 bases). The germline V gene has CDR1 GTSNPN and CDR2 SVGIG (reference sequence). The ends were cut back, 4 bases at V and 11 bases at J, with 17 bases in the middle. The CDR3 covers 13 residues. The CDR3 DNA sequence: TGTGCCTGGACCCCTGGGGGCTCGGGGAAACTGTTTTTT. It yields the protein CAWTPGGSGKLFF. The full variable domain, its missing parts supplied by reference TRBV30 and TRBJ1-4, is SQTIHQWPATLVQPVGSPLSLECTVEGTSNPNLYWYRQAAGRGLQLLFYSVGIGQISSEVPQNLSASRPQDRQFILSSKKLLLSDSGFYLCAWTPGGSGKLFFGSGTQLSVL.

J is TRBJ2-2 and V is TRBV4-2, with D hard to call. The CDR3 is made up of 15 amino acids. V lost 0 bases and J 1 base, leaving 6 bases between the germline ends. CDR1 LGHNA and CDR2 YNFKEQ come from the germline V gene. The CDR3 DNA is TGTGCCAGCAGCCAAGAACGGTGGAACACCGGGGAGCTGTTTTTT. It specifies CASSQERWNTGELFF.

The V and J genes are TRBV19 and TRBJ1-5; maybe TRBD1 (6 bases). CDR1 is LNHDA, CDR2 SQIVND, per germline (reference sequence). V was trimmed by 7 bases and J by 0 bases, leaving 10 bases between them. The CDR3 length is 14 residues. As DNA, the CDR3 is TGTGCCAGTACCGCGGACAGTAGCAATCAGCCCCAGCATTTT. As protein: CASTADSSNQPQHF. The variable domain in full, completed from reference TRBV19 and TRBJ1-5, reads DGGITQSPKYLFRKEGQNVTLSCEQNLNHDAMYWYRQDPGQGLRLIYYSQIVNDFQKGDIAEGYSVSREKKESFPLTVTSAQKNPTAFYLCASTADSSNQPQHFGDGTRLSIL.

The chain couples TRBV18 to TRBJ2-7, with 7 bases aligning to TRBD1. V dropped 3 bases and J dropped 3; count of bases not matched to a gene: 2. Germline V lookup: CDR1 KGHSH, CDR2 LQKENI. CDR3 length: 13 residues. The CDR3 loop is CASSPTGSYEQYF. The CDR3 bases are TGTGCCAGCTCACCGACAGGGAGCTACGAGCAGTACTTC.

The chain is built from TRBV27 and TRBJ2-7; TRBD2 matches at 10 bases. V dropped 6 bases and J dropped 5; count of bases not matched to a gene: 10. This CDR3 comprises 15 residues. Germline V gene lookup returns CDR1 MNHEY and CDR2 SMNVEV (reference sequence). The CDR3: CASSSYLAGADEQYF. CDR3 DNA: TGTGCCAGCAGCTCTTACCTAGCGGGGGCCGACGAGCAGTACTTC.